The next 22 T cell receptor beta chains were all read from a single sample in a study of T cell responses to AZD1222 COVID-19 vaccine. The repertoire was sequenced with immunoSEQ multiplex PCR; TCRdb's copy has only in-frame clones and lacks some. The sample contains fewer than 110,000 clones, roughly 87% of which appear only once. Material: peripheral blood, obtained on day 0 of AZD1222 vaccination. All receptors derive from an adult in good health.

The J gene is TRBJ1-1, the V gene TRBV19, with a possible D match to TRBD1 (6 bases). Trimming cost V 6 bases and J 2 bases, with 19 bases left between them. Germline loops: CDR1 LNHDA, CDR2 SQIVND (reference sequence). The CDR3 runs to 16 residues. The CDR3 loop is CASRQTPGQDNTEAFF. CDR3 nucleotides: TGTGCCAGTAGACAGACTCCGGGACAAGATAACACTGAAGCTTTCTTT.

This clone has only one observation. V gene TRBV30 combines with J gene TRBJ2-2; D assignment may be TRBD1 or TRBD2 (6 bases each). Germline CDR1 reads GTSNPN; CDR2 reads SVGIG (reference sequence). V was trimmed by 7 bases and J by 4 bases, leaving 19 bases between them. The CDR3 covers 15 residues. In nucleotides, the CDR3 is TGTGCCTCGAAGGGGGGCGGGGTTATCACCGGGGAGCTGTTTTTT. Protein: CASKGGGVITGELFF.

The rearrangement links TRBV20-1 to TRBJ1-5; weak D call: TRBD1 (5 bases). V shed 3 bases and J shed 2 bases, with 14 bases lying between them. Germline CDR1 is DFQATT and CDR2 is SNEGSKA (reference sequence). The length of the CDR3 is 15 residues. CDR3 region: CSASGTAARNQPQHF. The DNA for the CDR3 is TGCAGTGCTAGTGGGACCGCTGCGCGCAATCAGCCCCAGCATTTT.

This clone occurred once. This chain links TRBV27 with TRBJ1-2; D is unresolved. The CDR3 length is 15 residues. V lost 4 bases, J lost 2 bases, and 14 bases lay in between. From germline, CDR1 is MNHEY and CDR2 SMNVEV (reference sequence). The CDR3 is CASSYLAEKNYGYTF. Written as DNA, the CDR3 is TGTGCCAGCAGTTATTTGGCAGAGAAAAACTATGGCTACACCTTC.

The chain links TRBV28 to TRBJ1-1, with TRBD1 identical over 7 bases. Germline V gives CDR1 MDHEN, CDR2 SYDVKM. Losses at the gene ends were 1 base for V and 1 base for J; bases not matched to a gene: 3. The CDR3 is 15 residues long. The CDR3 coding sequence is TGTGCCAGCAGTTTATCGGCAGGGGGGAACACTGAAGCTTTCTTT. This gives the protein CASSLSAGGNTEAFF.

This sequence joins TRBV6-5 and TRBJ2-7, with D tentatively TRBD1 (5 bases). The CDR3 extends over 15 amino acids. Per the germline V gene, CDR1 is MNHEY and CDR2 is SVGAGI. Between the trimmed V and J ends, which lost 6 bases and 3 bases, there was a span of 18 bases. The CDR3 protein is CASRKADIGFYEQYF. Written as DNA, the CDR3 is TGTGCCAGCAGGAAGGCGGACATCGGTTTCTACGAGCAGTACTTC.

This rearrangement joins TRBV5-5 to TRBJ1-4; D is unresolved. The CDR3 has 12 residues. CDR1 and CDR2 from the germline V gene are SGHKS and YYEKEE (reference sequence). V was shortened by 2 bases and J by 8 bases, with 7 bases between the two germline ends. The CDR3, as DNA: TGTGCCAGCAGCTTCTCACAAGAAAAACTGTTTTTT. Amino acids: CASSFSQEKLFF.

The rearrangement links TRBV29-1 to TRBJ1-1; weak D call: TRBD1 (5 bases). Germline CDR1 and CDR2: SQVTM and ANQGSEA. The CDR3 runs to 12 residues. V lost 8 bases and J lost 7, with 17 bases in between. The CDR3 DNA is TGCAGCCCGCCGTCGAGGGGCCATGAAGCTTTCTTT. Its translation is CSPPSRGHEAFF.

This clone has just one count. The J gene is TRBJ2-7, the V gene TRBV5-8; tentative D call: TRBD1 (6 bases). Germline V gives CDR1 SGHTS, CDR2 YDEGEE. Trimming cost V 4 bases and J 4 bases, with 12 bases left between them. The CDR3 extends over 13 amino acids. This CDR3 is CASSQGTNYEQYF. DNA for the CDR3: TGTGCCAGCAGCCAGGGGACAAATTACGAGCAGTACTTC.

J is TRBJ2-6 and V is TRBV2; D may match TRBD1 or TRBD2 (5 bases each). V lost 7 bases and J 2 bases, leaving 18 bases between the germline ends. The CDR3 loop spans 17 amino acids. Germline lookup yields CDR1 SNHLY and CDR2 FYNNEI. The CDR3 region is CASIEGQGAAGANVLTF. The CDR3 coding sequence is TGTGCCAGCATTGAGGGCCAGGGTGCTGCTGGGGCCAACGTCCTGACTTTC.

This chain connects TRBV3-1 (or the pseudogene TRBV3-2) to TRBJ2-5; a weak D match, TRBD1 (6 bases). This CDR3 spans 14 amino acids. CDR1 and CDR2 (germline): LGHDT, YNNKEL (reference sequence). V lost 3 bases and J lost 4, with 12 bases in between. The CDR3 loop is CASSHPQGSETQYF. CDR3 nucleotides: TGTGCCAGCAGCCACCCACAGGGTTCAGAGACCCAGTACTTC.

The J gene is TRBJ1-4, the V gene TRBV15; D not certain. From germline, CDR1 is LNHNV and CDR2 YYDKDF (reference sequence). CDR3 size: 14 residues. Trimming took off 5 bases at V and 8 bases at J, with 15 bases between the two ends. The CDR3 is CATSYYRGVEKLFF. CDR3 in DNA: TGTGCCACCAGCTACTACCGCGGGGTAGAAAAACTGTTTTTT.

As for this clone: Sequence at one end of the junction differs from germline and may be a read error. V and J are TRBV10-3 and TRBJ1-1; 11 nucleotides agree with TRBD1. The germline V gene has CDR1 ENHRY and CDR2 SYGVKD. The CDR3 runs 16 residues. In DNA, the CDR3 is TGTGCCTTCAGTGAGTTTTCGAGAGAGGGGACAGGGGGAGCTTTCTTT. This encodes CAFSEFSREGTGGAFF.

The chain recombines TRBV4-1 with TRBJ1-5; D is undetermined. Trimming stripped 0 bases from V and 1 base from J, with 19 bases between. The V gene's germline CDR1 is MGHRA and CDR2 YSYEKL. This CDR3 has 19 amino acids. Here the CDR3 DNA reads TGCGCCAGCAGCCAAGAACCGGGAGTCTTAAGCGGAAGCAATCAGCCCCAGCATTTT. It encodes CASSQEPGVLSGSNQPQHF.

The chain employs TRBV7-2 and TRBJ2-3; 7 bases fit TRBD1. The CDR3 spans 19 residues. From germline, CDR1 is SGHTA and CDR2 FQGNSA. Trimming at V came to 1 base and at J to 1 base, leaving 14 bases not matched to a gene. The CDR3 sequence: CASSLEGWGTGDGTDTQYF. Here the CDR3 DNA reads TGTGCCAGCAGCTTAGAAGGGTGGGGCACAGGGGATGGCACAGATACGCAGTATTTT.

This chain links TRBV2 with TRBJ2-4; D is possibly TRBD2 (5 bases). The germline V and J ends were trimmed by 11 bases and 2 bases, with 16 bases remaining between them. The CDR3 runs 14 residues. Per the germline V gene, CDR1 is SNHLY and CDR2 is FYNNEI. In DNA, the CDR3 is TGTGCCGCGGAGGCGGACCGGCCCAAAAACATTCAGTACTTC. Encoded protein: CAAEADRPKNIQYF.

V and J are TRBV19 and TRBJ2-4; TRBD2 matches 11 bases. Germline V lookup: CDR1 LNHDA, CDR2 SQIVND (reference sequence). V shed 6 bases and J 0 bases; nucleotides not matched to a gene: 16. The CDR3 is made up of 20 amino acids. The chain's CDR3 is CASSGSDLAGGLLAKNIQYF. CDR3 nucleotides: TGTGCCAGTAGCGGGTCGGATCTAGCGGGAGGTCTACTAGCCAAAAACATTCAGTACTTC.

The rearrangement uses TRBV29-1 and TRBJ2-7, with TRBD2 matching over 7 bases. There are 13 residues in the CDR3. Germline lookup yields CDR1 SQVTM and CDR2 ANQGSEA. Trimming removed 4 bases from V and 0 bases from J; junction bases left unmatched: 3. CDR3 DNA sequence: TGCAGCGTTGGGCTAGCGGTCTCCTACGAGCAGTACTTC. It translates to CSVGLAVSYEQYF.

The rearrangement joins TRBV12-5 to TRBJ1-1; D uncertain. This CDR3 comprises 17 residues. Trimming stripped 1 base from V and 2 bases from J, with 17 bases between. Germline V gene data show CDR1 as LGHNT and CDR2 as FRNRAP. The CDR3 DNA sequence: TGTGCTAGTGGTTTGGGACCCTCAAGAAGGGCAAACACTGAAGCTTTCTTT. It is translated as CASGLGPSRRANTEAFF. The complete variable domain, with remaining parts taken from reference TRBV12-5 and TRBJ1-1, reads DARVTQTPRHKVTEMGQEVTMRCQPILGHNTVFWYRQTMMQGLELLAYFRNRAPLDDSGMPKDRFSAEMPDATLATLKIQPSEPRDSAVYFCASGLGPSRRANTEAFFGQGTRLTVV.

The J gene is TRBJ1-4, the V gene TRBV27, with D perhaps matching TRBD1 (5 bases). Trimming left V 8 bases short and J 3 bases short, with 13 bases between. This CDR3 region has 14 residues. Germline assignment: CDR1 MNHEY and CDR2 SMNVEV (reference sequence). The CDR3, as DNA: TGTGCCAGCGGGGCCAGGTCAGCTAATGAAAAACTGTTTTTT. It encodes CASGARSANEKLFF.

V is TRBV3-1 (or the pseudogene TRBV3-2) and J is TRBJ1-4; no clear D. V dropped 0 bases and J dropped 3 bases, with 8 bases sitting between them. Germline V gene lookup returns CDR1 LGHDT and CDR2 YNNKEL (reference sequence). The CDR3 runs 15 residues. The CDR3 is CASSQDRRSNEKLFF. The CDR3 DNA reads as TGTGCCAGCAGCCAAGATCGGAGATCTAATGAAAAACTGTTTTTT.

This chain joins TRBV7-2 and TRBJ2-1; D gene ambiguous. Germline assignment: CDR1 SGHTA and CDR2 FQGNSA. Trimming stripped 1 base from V and 9 bases from J, with 10 bases between. This CDR3 region has 13 residues. The CDR3 sequence is CASSLVEQGEQFF. The CDR3 DNA sequence: TGTGCCAGCAGCTTAGTGGAACAAGGTGAGCAGTTCTTC. Full variable domain (remainder filled in from reference TRBV7-2 and TRBJ2-1): GAGVSQSPSNKVTEKGKDVELRCDPISGHTALYWYRQSLGQGLEFLIYFQGNSAPDKSGLPSDRFSAERTGGSVSTLTIQRTQQEDSAVYLCASSLVEQGEQFFGPGTRLTVL.